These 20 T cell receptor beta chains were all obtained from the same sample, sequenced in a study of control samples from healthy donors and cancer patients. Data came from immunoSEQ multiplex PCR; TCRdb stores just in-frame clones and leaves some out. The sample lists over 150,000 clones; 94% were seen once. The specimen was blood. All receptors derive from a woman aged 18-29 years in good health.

The chain's CDR3 is CASTRFWDNNQPQHF. The CDR3 nucleotides read TGTGCCAGCACCCGGTTCTGGGATAACAATCAGCCCCAGCATTTT. J is TRBJ1-5 and V is TRBV6-1, with D unresolved. The germline V gene encodes CDR1 MNHNS and CDR2 SASEGT. The V end was cut by 7 bases, the J end by 3 bases, with 16 bases between. The CDR3 totals 15 residues.

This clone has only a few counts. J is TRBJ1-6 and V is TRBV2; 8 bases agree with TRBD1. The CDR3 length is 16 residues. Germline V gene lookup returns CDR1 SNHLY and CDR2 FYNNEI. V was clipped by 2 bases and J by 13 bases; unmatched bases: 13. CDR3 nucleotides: TGTGCCAGCAGTGAACCGCCGACAGGGGTAACAGGTCCCCTCCACTTT. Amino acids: CASSEPPTGVTGPLHF.

The CDR3 is CASSQVRSGGKTQETQYF. The CDR3 region has the DNA TGCGCCAGCAGCCAAGTACGCTCAGGCGGGAAGACCCAAGAGACCCAGTACTTC. The chain links TRBV4-1 to TRBJ2-5, with a possible D match to TRBD2 (6 bases). The CDR3 spans 18 residues. V was trimmed by 1 base and J by 1 base, leaving 19 bases between them. Germline lookup yields CDR1 MGHRA and CDR2 YSYEKL.

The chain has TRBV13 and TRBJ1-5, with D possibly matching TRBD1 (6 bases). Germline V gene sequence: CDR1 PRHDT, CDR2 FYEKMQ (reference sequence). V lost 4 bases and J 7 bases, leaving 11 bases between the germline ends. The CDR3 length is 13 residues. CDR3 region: CASSSSQGQPQHF. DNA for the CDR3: TGTGCCAGCAGCTCCAGCCAGGGGCAGCCCCAGCATTTT.

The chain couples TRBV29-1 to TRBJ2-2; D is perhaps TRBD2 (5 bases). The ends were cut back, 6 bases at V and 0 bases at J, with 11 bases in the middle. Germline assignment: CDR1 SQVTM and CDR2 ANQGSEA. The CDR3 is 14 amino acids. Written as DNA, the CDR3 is TGCAGCGTGGAGCGGCCCGCGAACACCGGGGAGCTGTTTTTT. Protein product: CSVERPANTGELFF.

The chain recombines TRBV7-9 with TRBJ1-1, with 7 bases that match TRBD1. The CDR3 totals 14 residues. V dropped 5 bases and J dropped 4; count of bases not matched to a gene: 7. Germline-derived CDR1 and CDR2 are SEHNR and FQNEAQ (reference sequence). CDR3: CASSRLGQSTEAFF. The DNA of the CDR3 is TGTGCCAGCAGCCGTTTGGGACAGAGCACTGAAGCTTTCTTT.

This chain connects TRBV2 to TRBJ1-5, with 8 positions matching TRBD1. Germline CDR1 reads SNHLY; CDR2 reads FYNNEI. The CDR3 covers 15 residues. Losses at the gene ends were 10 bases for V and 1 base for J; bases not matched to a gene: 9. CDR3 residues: CATKDRANSNQPQHF. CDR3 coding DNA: TGTGCCACCAAGGACAGGGCAAACAGCAATCAGCCCCAGCATTTT.

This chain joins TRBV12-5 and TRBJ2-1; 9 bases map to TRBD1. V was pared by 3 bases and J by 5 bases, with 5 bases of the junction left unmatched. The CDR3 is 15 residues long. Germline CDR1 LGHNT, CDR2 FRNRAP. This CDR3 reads CASGFRDREHNEQFF. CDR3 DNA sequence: TGTGCTAGTGGTTTCCGGGACAGGGAACACAATGAGCAGTTCTTC.

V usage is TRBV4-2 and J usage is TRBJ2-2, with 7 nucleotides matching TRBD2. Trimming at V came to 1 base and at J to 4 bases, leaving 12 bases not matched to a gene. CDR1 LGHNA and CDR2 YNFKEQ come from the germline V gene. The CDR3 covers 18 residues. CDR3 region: CASSQAPGLKIITGELFF. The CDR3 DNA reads TGTGCCAGCAGCCAAGCTCCGGGACTAAAAATTATCACCGGGGAGCTGTTTTTT.

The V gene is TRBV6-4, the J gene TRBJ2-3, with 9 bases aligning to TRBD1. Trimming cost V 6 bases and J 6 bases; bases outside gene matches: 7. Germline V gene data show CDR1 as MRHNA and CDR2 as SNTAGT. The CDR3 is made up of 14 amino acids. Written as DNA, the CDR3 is TGTGCCAGCAGCCCGGGACAGGGATCCGATACGCAGTATTTT. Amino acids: CASSPGQGSDTQYF.

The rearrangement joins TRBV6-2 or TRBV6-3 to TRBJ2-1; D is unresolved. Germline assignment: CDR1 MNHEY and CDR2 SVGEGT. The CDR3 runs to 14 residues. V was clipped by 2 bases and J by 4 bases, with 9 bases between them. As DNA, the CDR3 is TGTGCCAGCAGTTACGGTTCCCAATACAATGAGCAGTTCTTC. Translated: CASSYGSQYNEQFF.

The CDR3 loop reads CASRDSHFYGYTF. The DNA for the CDR3 is TGTGCCAGCCGGGACAGCCATTTCTATGGCTACACCTTC. The chain joins TRBV28 to TRBJ1-2, with 7 positions matching TRBD1. J was trimmed by 4 bases and V by 8 bases; bases with no gene match: 7. Germline V lookup: CDR1 MDHEN, CDR2 SYDVKM. The CDR3 spans 13 residues.

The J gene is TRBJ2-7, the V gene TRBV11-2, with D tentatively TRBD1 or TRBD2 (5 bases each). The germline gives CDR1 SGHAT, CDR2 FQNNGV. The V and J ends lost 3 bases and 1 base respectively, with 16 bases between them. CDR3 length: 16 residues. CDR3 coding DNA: TGTGCCAGCAGCTTTGGAGCGGCTGGGGGTTCCTACGAGCAGTACTTC. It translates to CASSFGAAGGSYEQYF.

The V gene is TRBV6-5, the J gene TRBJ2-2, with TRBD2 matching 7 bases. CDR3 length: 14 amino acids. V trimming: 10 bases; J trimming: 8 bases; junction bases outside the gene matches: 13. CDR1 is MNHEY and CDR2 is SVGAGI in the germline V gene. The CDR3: CATLKLAHPGELFF. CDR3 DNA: TGTGCCACCCTAAAACTAGCGCATCCTGGGGAGCTGTTTTTT.

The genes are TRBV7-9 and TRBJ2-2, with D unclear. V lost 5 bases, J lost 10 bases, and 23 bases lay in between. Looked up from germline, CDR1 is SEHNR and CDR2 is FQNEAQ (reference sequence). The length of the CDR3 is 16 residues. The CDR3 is CASSRPVQARSEELFF. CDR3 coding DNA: TGTGCCAGCAGCCGTCCAGTACAAGCTCGGAGTGAGGAGCTGTTTTTT.

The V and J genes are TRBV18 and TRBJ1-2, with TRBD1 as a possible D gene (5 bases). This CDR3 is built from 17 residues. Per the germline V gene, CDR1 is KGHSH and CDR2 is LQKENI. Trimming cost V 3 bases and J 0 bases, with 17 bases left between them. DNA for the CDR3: TGTGCCAGCTCACCTGAAGGGGAGGGTCCAGCTAACTATGGCTACACCTTC. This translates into CASSPEGEGPANYGYTF. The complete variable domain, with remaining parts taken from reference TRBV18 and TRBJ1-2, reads NAGVMQNPRHLVRRRGQEARLRCSPMKGHSHVYWYRQLPEEGLKFMVYLQKENIIDESGMPKERFSAEFPKEGPSILRIQQVVRGDSAAYFCASSPEGEGPANYGYTFGSGTRLTVV.

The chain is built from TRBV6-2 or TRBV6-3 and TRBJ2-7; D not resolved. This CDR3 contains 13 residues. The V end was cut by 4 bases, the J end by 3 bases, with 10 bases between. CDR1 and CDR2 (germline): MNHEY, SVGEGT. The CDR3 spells CASSWTKFYEQYF. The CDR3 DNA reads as TGTGCCAGCAGTTGGACCAAATTCTACGAGCAGTACTTC.

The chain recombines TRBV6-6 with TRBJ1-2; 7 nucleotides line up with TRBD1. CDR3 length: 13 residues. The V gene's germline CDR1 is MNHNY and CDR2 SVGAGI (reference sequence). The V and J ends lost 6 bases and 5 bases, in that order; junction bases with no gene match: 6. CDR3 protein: CASRTGQVYGYTF. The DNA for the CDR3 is TGTGCCAGCAGAACCGGACAGGTTTATGGCTACACCTTC.

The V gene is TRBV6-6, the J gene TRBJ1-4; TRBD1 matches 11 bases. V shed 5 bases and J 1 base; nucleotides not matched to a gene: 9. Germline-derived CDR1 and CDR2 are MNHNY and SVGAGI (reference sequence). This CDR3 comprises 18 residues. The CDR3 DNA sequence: TGTGCCAGCAGTCTGGGGACAGGGGGGACCCAAACTAATGAAAAACTGTTTTTT. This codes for CASSLGTGGTQTNEKLFF.

CDR3 nucleotides: TGTGCCAGCAGCGTCTGGGACAGTCTCTTCTCTGGGGCCAACGTCCTGACTTTC. This sequence encodes CASSVWDSLFSGANVLTF. J is TRBJ2-6 and V is TRBV7-2; 7 bases line up with TRBD1. The germline CDR1 and CDR2 sequences are SGHTA and FQGNSA. The CDR3 sequence is 18 residues long. V shed 5 bases, J shed 0 bases, and the junction held 10 bases outside the gene matches. Combining the CDR3 with reference TRBV7-2 and TRBJ2-6 gives the whole variable domain GAGVSQSPSNKVTEKGKDVELRCDPISGHTALYWYRQSLGQGLEFLIYFQGNSAPDKSGLPSDRFSAERTGGSVSTLTIQRTQQEDSAVYLCASSVWDSLFSGANVLTFGAGSRLTVL.